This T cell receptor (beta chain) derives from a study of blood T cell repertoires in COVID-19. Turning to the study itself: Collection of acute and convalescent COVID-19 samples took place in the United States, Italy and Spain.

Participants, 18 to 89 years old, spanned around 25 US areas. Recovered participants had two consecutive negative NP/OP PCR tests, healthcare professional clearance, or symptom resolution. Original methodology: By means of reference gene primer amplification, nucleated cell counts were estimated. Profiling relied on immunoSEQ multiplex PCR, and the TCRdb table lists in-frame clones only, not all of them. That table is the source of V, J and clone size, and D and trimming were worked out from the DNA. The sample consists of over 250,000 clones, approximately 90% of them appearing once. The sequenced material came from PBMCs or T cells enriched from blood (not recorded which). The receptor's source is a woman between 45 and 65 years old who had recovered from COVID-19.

CDR3 in amino acids: CASIAGTVNTDTQYF. DNA of the CDR3: TGTGCCAGCATAGCCGGGACAGTAAACACAGATACGCAGTATTTT. This chain links TRBV2 with TRBJ2-3; 7 bases align to TRBD1. The CDR3 sequence is 15 residues long. Per germline, CDR1 SNHLY and CDR2 FYNNEI. The V and J ends lost 7 bases and 2 bases, in that order; junction bases with no gene match: 9.